The 19 T cell receptor beta chains below were found in one sample sequenced in a study of blood T cell repertoires in COVID-19. This table comes from immunoSEQ multiplex PCR, and its TCRdb copy is limited to in-frame clones, with some not included. The data contain around 250,000 clones, around 86% of them seen just once; the ten biggest clones take up 3%. Sequenced: peripheral blood. The receptors here all came from a woman aged 25-40 years with active or convalescent COVID-19.

The CDR3 DNA follows: TGTGCCAGCAGCGACAGAGGTCCCAGCTCCTACAATGAGCAGTTCTTC. It specifies CASSDRGPSSYNEQFF. This chain connects TRBV7-3 to TRBJ2-1, with D perhaps TRBD1 (5 bases). Germline CDR1 and CDR2: SGHTA and FQGTGA. The CDR3 extends over 16 amino acids. Trimming cost V 5 bases and J 0 bases, with 14 bases left between them.

The chain is built from TRBV10-2 and TRBJ2-3; TRBD1 matches at 8 bases. V shed 2 bases, J shed 5 bases, and the junction held 6 bases outside the gene matches. CDR1 and CDR2 (germline): WSHSY, SAAADI. The CDR3 consists of 15 residues. The DNA of the CDR3 is TGCGCCAGCAGTGAGGGACAGGGCCAGGTAGATACGCAGTATTTT. This sequence encodes CASSEGQGQVDTQYF.

The rearrangement links TRBV7-3 to TRBJ2-3; 15 nucleotides agree with TRBD2. Germline assignment: CDR1 SGHTA and CDR2 FQGTGA. The CDR3 is 19 amino acids. Trimming removed 5 bases from V and 1 base from J; junction bases left unmatched: 10. CDR3 in DNA: TGTGCCAGCAGCCCCCAAAAACGGACTAGCGGGGGGGGCACAGATACGCAGTATTTT. This encodes CASSPQKRTSGGGTDTQYF.

As for this clone: Distinct nucleotide sequences in the sample also encode this CDR3. V gene TRBV30 combines with J gene TRBJ1-1; possibly TRBD1 for D (6 bases). Germline loops: CDR1 GTSNPN, CDR2 SVGIG (reference sequence). The ends were cut back, 0 bases at V and 5 bases at J, with 10 bases in the middle. This CDR3 spans 13 amino acids. CDR3 sequence reads: CAWSVGGGTEAFF. The CDR3 DNA reads as TGTGCCTGGAGTGTAGGGGGAGGGACTGAAGCTTTCTTT. The full variable domain, completed using reference TRBV30 and TRBJ1-1, is SQTIHQWPATLVQPVGSPLSLECTVEGTSNPNLYWYRQAAGRGLQLLFYSVGIGQISSEVPQNLSASRPQDRQFILSSKKLLLSDSGFYLCAWSVGGGTEAFFGQGTRLTVV.

This rearrangement joins TRBV7-6 to TRBJ2-1; the match to TRBD2 covers 9 bases. V lost 5 bases to trimming and J lost 7 bases; unmatched junction nucleotides: 9. Germline V gene sequence: CDR1 SGHVS, CDR2 FNYEAQ. This CDR3 has 15 amino acids. CDR3 region: CASSLRSGGPNEQFF. The CDR3 coding sequence is TGTGCCAGCAGCCTTAGGAGCGGGGGGCCTAATGAGCAGTTCTTC.

This clone was recorded only once. The V call is TRBV5-1, the J call TRBJ2-3; D is perhaps TRBD2 (6 bases). Trimming took off 1 base at V and 0 bases at J, with 9 bases between the two ends. The germline V gene has CDR1 SGHRS and CDR2 YFSETQ. The CDR3 consists of 15 residues. In DNA, the CDR3 is TGCGCCAGCAGCTTGTCCGGGGGAAGCACAGATACGCAGTATTTT. Its translation is CASSLSGGSTDTQYF.

V and J are TRBV19 and TRBJ1-2; no clear D gene. The CDR3 has 15 amino acids. V lost 5 bases, J lost 4 bases, and 17 bases lay in between. Per the germline V gene, CDR1 is LNHDA and CDR2 is SQIVND (reference sequence). CDR3 residues: CASSQPGLESYGYTF. The CDR3 nucleotides are TGTGCCAGTAGTCAGCCGGGTCTTGAATCCTATGGCTACACCTTC. The full variable domain, completed using reference TRBV19 and TRBJ1-2, is DGGITQSPKYLFRKEGQNVTLSCEQNLNHDAMYWYRQDPGQGLRLIYYSQIVNDFQKGDIAEGYSVSREKKESFPLTVTSAQKNPTAFYLCASSQPGLESYGYTFGSGTRLTVV.

The chain uses TRBV3-1 (or the pseudogene TRBV3-2) and TRBJ2-4, with D perhaps TRBD2 (7 bases). V lost 0 bases, J lost 9 bases, and 24 bases lay in between. In germline, CDR1 is LGHDT, CDR2 YNNKEL (reference sequence). The CDR3 consists of 18 residues. CDR3 protein: CASSQEPPSAGARGIQYF. The CDR3 nucleotides are TGTGCCAGCAGCCAAGAACCGCCGAGCGCGGGGGCGCGGGGCATTCAGTACTTC.

The genes are TRBV30 and TRBJ1-6, with 9 bases that match TRBD1. From germline, CDR1 is GTSNPN and CDR2 SVGIG (reference sequence). This CDR3 region has 15 residues. The V segment lost 2 bases and the J segment 9 bases; nucleotides outside the gene matches: 8. CDR3: CAWSRGQGSSSPLHF. CDR3 nucleotides: TGTGCCTGGAGTCGGGGACAGGGTAGTAGTTCACCCCTCCACTTT.

V gene TRBV7-2 combines with J gene TRBJ1-1, with D unresolved. V gave up 1 base and J gave up 2 bases, with 2 bases separating them. Germline lookup yields CDR1 SGHTA and CDR2 FQGNSA. The CDR3 covers 12 residues. The CDR3 loop reads CASSLVNTEAFF. DNA of the CDR3: TGTGCCAGCAGCTTAGTAAACACTGAAGCTTTCTTT.

The chain couples TRBV18 to TRBJ2-1; D is uncertain. The V and J ends lost 4 bases and 2 bases respectively, with 6 bases between them. CDR1 is KGHSH, CDR2 LQKENI, per germline. The length of the CDR3 is 13 residues. CDR3 sequence: CASSHNTYNEQFF. The CDR3 coding sequence is TGTGCCAGCTCACACAACACCTACAATGAGCAGTTCTTC.

Concerning this clone: The same CDR3 also results from other DNA sequences found in this sample. V usage is TRBV9 and J usage is TRBJ1-6; D gene uncertain. The CDR3 loop spans 14 amino acids. The germline V gene has CDR1 SGDLS and CDR2 YYNGEE. V dropped 0 bases and J dropped 7 bases, with 8 bases sitting between them. Here the CDR3 reads CASSVATGNSPLHF. The CDR3 coding sequence is TGTGCCAGCAGCGTAGCAACCGGGAATTCACCCCTCCACTTT.

Worth noting for this clone: In the same sample, other DNA sequences code for this CDR3. The V and J genes are TRBV2 and TRBJ1-4, with TRBD1 as a possible D gene (6 bases). The CDR3 contains 15 residues. Trimming took 2 bases from V and 5 from J, leaving 12 bases between them. CDR1 and CDR2 (germline): SNHLY, FYNNEI. The CDR3 DNA follows: TGTGCCAGCAGTGAAACGGGGGGGCGGAATGAAAAACTGTTTTTT. This translates into CASSETGGRNEKLFF.

This chain joins TRBV9 and TRBJ2-4, with a weak D call TRBD1 (5 bases). This CDR3 has 14 amino acids. V lost 3 bases and J lost 1, with 8 bases in between. Germline-derived CDR1 and CDR2 are SGDLS and YYNGEE. CDR3 in DNA: TGTGCCAGCAGCGGCGCAGGGGCCAAAAACATTCAGTACTTC. Protein product: CASSGAGAKNIQYF.

The chain carries TRBV4-3 and TRBJ2-5, with D possibly being TRBD2 (6 bases). The V and J ends lost 1 base and 1 base respectively, with 10 bases between them. CDR1 LGHNA and CDR2 YSLEER come from the germline V gene. The CDR3 is made up of 15 amino acids. Written as DNA, the CDR3 is TGCGCCAGCAGCCAAGGCCTAGCGTCCCAAGAGACCCAGTACTTC. Translating it yields CASSQGLASQETQYF.

V usage is TRBV9 and J usage is TRBJ1-1; 8 bases agree with TRBD1. Losses at the gene ends were 0 bases for V and 8 bases for J; bases not matched to a gene: 3. The CDR3 length is 13 residues. Germline V CDR1 and CDR2: SGDLS, YYNGEE. The CDR3 DNA sequence: TGTGCCAGCAGCGTAGTGGGGGACAGGGAAGCTTTCTTT. This gives the protein CASSVVGDREAFF.

The rearrangement uses TRBV6-2 or TRBV6-3 and TRBJ2-2; 10 bases map to TRBD1. This CDR3 comprises 18 residues. V was pared by 7 bases and J by 0 bases, with 11 bases of the junction left unmatched. CDR1 is MNHEY, CDR2 SVGEGT, per germline. The CDR3 sequence: CASIPDRGRFANTGELFF. The CDR3 coding sequence is TGTGCCAGCATCCCCGACAGGGGGCGCTTCGCGAACACCGGGGAGCTGTTTTTT.

This chain connects TRBV21-1 to TRBJ1-2; the table assigns TRBD1, which was not confirmed against the DNA. TRBV21-1 constitutes a pseudogene. The CDR3 totals 16 residues. CDR3 nucleotide sequence: TGTGCCAGCAGCTTAGGAGGGGGCTATACTAACTATGGCTACACCTTC. It encodes CASSLGGGYTNYGYTF.

This chain connects TRBV24-1 to TRBJ1-2; 7 nucleotides line up with TRBD1. The J segment lost 5 bases and the V segment lost 4 bases, leaving 6 bases of the junction unmatched. Germline V gene data show CDR1 as KGHDR and CDR2 as SFDVKD. The CDR3 has 14 residues. The CDR3 spells CATSDTGVRYGYTF. CDR3 in DNA: TGTGCCACCAGTGACACAGGGGTTCGGTATGGCTACACCTTC.